This section outlines one TCR beta chain sequence together with its context. The germline CDR1 and CDR2 sequences are MNHEY and SVGAGI. This CDR3 is built from 15 residues. V lost 6 bases and J lost 0, with 12 bases in between. The data originate from a study of cytomegalovirus exposure and HLA in healthy donors. PCR used 60 Vbeta primers and 13 Jbeta primers. Sequencing used immunoSEQ multiplex PCR; TCRdb keeps in-frame clones, though not all of them. The sample records roughly 170,000 clones, 76% being singletons. The chain is built from TRBV6-5 and TRBJ1-3; maybe TRBD1 (6 bases). Sequencing was carried out using PBMCs. The TCR sequence derives from a female donor in good health and CMV-seronegative. CDR3 residues: CASSSAGASGNTIYF. The CDR3 region has the DNA TGTGCCAGCAGCTCTGCAGGGGCCTCTGGAAACACCATATATTTT.